The 26 T cell receptor beta chains below all came from one sample that was sequenced in a study of read filtering for tumor transcriptome and immune sequencing. From about 400 ng of RNA, a library with molecular barcoded alpha/delta and beta/gamma adaptors was made. TCRdb ran MiXCR on the reads and lists one entry per CDR3 protein. The repertoire holds under 25,000 distinct CDR3 sequences, roughly an eighth seen once, with 65% to 75% in the top ten. Sequenced material: a population of CD138-negative cells sorted from bone marrow. These receptors all come from a donor aged 40 or older with multiple myeloma.

This clonotype was seen at least ten times. Written as DNA, the CDR3 is TGTGCCAGCAGCCAACCGGGGACAACTGAAGCTTTCTTT. Protein: CASSQPGTTEAFF. The chain is built from TRBV3-1 and TRBJ1-1, with a tentative D call TRBD1 (6 bases). CDR3 length: 13 amino acids. CDR1 is LGHDT and CDR2 is YNNKEL in the germline V gene (reference sequence). V dropped 2 bases and J dropped 5 bases, with 9 bases sitting between them.

This clonotype was counted many times. The V and J genes are TRBV20-1 and TRBJ2-7; the D gene is possibly TRBD2 (6 bases). The V gene's germline CDR1 is DFQATT and CDR2 SNEGSKA (reference sequence). The CDR3 extends over 15 amino acids. Between the trimmed V and J ends, which lost 1 base and 1 base, there was a span of 14 bases. CDR3: CSARVLGGISYEQYF. The DNA of the CDR3 is TGCAGTGCTAGAGTGCTGGGCGGGATTTCCTACGAGCAGTACTTC.

In this sample, this clonotype turned up many times. The chain combines TRBV29-1 with TRBJ2-7; 8 positions match TRBD1. Trimming took 1 base from V and 7 from J; bases not matched to a gene: 9. This CDR3 is 14 amino acids long. Per germline, CDR1 SQVTM and CDR2 ANQGSEA. DNA for the CDR3: TGCAGCGTTGAAGGGTTCCAGGGGGCTGGGGAGCAGTACTTC. It is translated as CSVEGFQGAGEQYF.

The chain is built from TRBV5-6 and TRBJ2-3; D is unresolved. Germline loops: CDR1 SGHDT, CDR2 YYEEEE. With 6 bases removed from V and 4 bases from J, the gap between germline ends came to 15 bases. This CDR3 is 14 amino acids long. CDR3 bases: TGTGCCAGCAAGTTGAAGGGCCCGGCAGATACGCAGTATTTT. Translating gives CASKLKGPADTQYF. The full variable domain, its missing parts supplied by reference TRBV5-6 and TRBJ2-3, is DAGVTQSPTHLIKTRGQQVTLRCSPKSGHDTVSWYQQALGQGPQFIFQYYEEEERQRGNFPDRFSGHQFPNYSSELNVNALLLGDSALYLCASKLKGPADTQYFGPGTRLTVL.

There are many counts of this clonotype. CDR3 nucleotides: TGCGCCAGCAGCTTGGGAGTTGACTCCAGCACAGATACGCAGTATTTT. This sequence encodes CASSLGVDSSTDTQYF. V gene TRBV5-1 combines with J gene TRBJ2-3, with D unresolved. Per germline, CDR1 SGHRS and CDR2 YFSETQ. This CDR3 has 16 residues. V was cut by 0 bases and J by 0 bases, with 11 bases left in between.

The chain joins TRBV29-1 to TRBJ2-7; weak D call: TRBD1 (5 bases). The V end was cut by 7 bases, the J end by 6 bases, with 22 bases between. The CDR3 sequence is 14 residues long. Germline-derived CDR1 and CDR2 are SQVTM and ANQGSEA. The CDR3 protein is CSATGPGRIGEQYF. The CDR3 DNA reads as TGCAGCGCCACCGGGCCAGGGCGGATAGGCGAGCAGTACTTC.

Many counts were recorded for this clonotype. This rearrangement joins TRBV6-5 to TRBJ2-1; the match to TRBD2 covers 8 bases. The CDR3 loop spans 15 amino acids. The ends lost 4 bases at V and 8 bases at J; junction bases unmatched: 10. Germline loops: CDR1 MNHEY, CDR2 SVGAGI. The DNA of the CDR3 is TGTGCCAGCAGTTCTCGCGGGAGGCCTAGCGATGAGCAGTTCTTC. Amino acids: CASSSRGRPSDEQFF.

This clonotype was seen repeatedly, ten times or more. The genes are TRBV20-1 and TRBJ2-7, with 7 bases fitting TRBD1. Germline-derived CDR1 and CDR2 are DFQATT and SNEGSKA (reference sequence). The CDR3 is 14 amino acids. V trimming: 3 bases; J trimming: 5 bases; junction bases outside the gene matches: 10. The CDR3 protein is CSARNRQRGHEQYF. The CDR3 DNA reads TGCAGTGCTAGGAATCGACAGAGGGGGCACGAGCAGTACTTC.

This clonotype was found many times. CDR3 protein: CASSQDLLGAKFF. The CDR3 bases are TGTGCCAGCAGCCAAGATCTACTAGGGGCTAAGTTCTTC. This chain links TRBV3-1 with TRBJ2-1; the D call may be TRBD1 or TRBD2 (5 bases each). The CDR3 is 13 residues long. V was shortened by 0 bases and J by 14 bases, with 14 bases between the two germline ends. CDR1 is LGHDT, CDR2 YNNKEL, per germline (reference sequence).

This clonotype was seen at least ten times. The V call is TRBV11-2, the J call TRBJ2-3; TRBD1 matches 7 bases. The CDR3 has 14 amino acids. Trimming took 4 bases from V and 5 from J; bases not matched to a gene: 6. From germline, CDR1 is SGHAT and CDR2 FQNNGV. CDR3 nucleotides: TGTGCCAGCAGCTCCCAGGGGGAGAGAGATACGCAGTATTTT. Its translation is CASSSQGERDTQYF.

This clonotype was recorded at least ten times. The CDR3 loop is CSVGSGVNEQFF. The CDR3 DNA follows: TGCAGCGTTGGATCGGGAGTCAATGAGCAGTTCTTC. This chain uses TRBV29-1 with TRBJ2-1; possibly TRBD2 for D (6 bases). V lost 4 bases and J lost 6, with 10 bases in between. The CDR3 has 12 amino acids. From germline, CDR1 is SQVTM and CDR2 ANQGSEA.

The chain joins TRBV11-2 to TRBJ2-5; D is undetermined. The CDR3 loop spans 14 amino acids. Trimming pared 2 bases from V and 0 bases from J, leaving 7 bases between. Germline CDR1 SGHAT, CDR2 FQNNGV. The CDR3 reads CASSLNMYQETQYF. In nucleotides, the CDR3 is TGTGCCAGCAGCTTAAACATGTACCAAGAGACCCAGTACTTC.

At least ten counts were recorded for this clonotype. V and J are TRBV10-3 and TRBJ1-1, with D possibly being TRBD1 (5 bases). V shed 6 bases and J shed 1 base, with 9 bases lying between them. This CDR3 is 13 amino acids long. Germline CDR1 reads ENHRY; CDR2 reads SYGVKD. The DNA of the CDR3 is TGTGCCATCAGCTTAGACAGGAACACTGAAGCTTTCTTT. Its protein is CAISLDRNTEAFF.

In this sample, this clonotype turned up many times. J is TRBJ2-3 and V is TRBV6-6; D may be TRBD1 (5 bases). The CDR3 sequence is 16 residues long. CDR1 MNHNY and CDR2 SVGAGI come from the germline V gene (reference sequence). V was pared by 5 bases and J by 2 bases, with 17 bases between. The CDR3 DNA reads TGTGCCAGCAGTCCTCCTCCGACAGACCACACAGATACGCAGTATTTT. Translated: CASSPPPTDHTDTQYF.

Only a few counts were recorded for this clonotype. This may be a read error, as it is one base from a much larger clone. The chain couples TRBV9 to TRBJ2-3; 10 bases are shared with TRBD2. The CDR3 is made up of 16 amino acids. The germline gives CDR1 SGDLS, CDR2 YYNGEE. CDR3 bases: TGTGCCAGCAACGTAGCTTTAGCGGGAGGCAGCGATACGCAGTATTTT. This gives the protein CASNVALAGGSDTQYF. Combining the CDR3 with reference TRBV9 and TRBJ2-3 gives the whole variable domain DSGVTQTPKHLITATGQRVTLRCSPRSGDLSVYWYQQSLDQGLQFLIQYYNGEERAKGNILERFSAQQFPDLHSELNLSSLELGDSALYFCASNVALAGGSDTQYFGPGTRLTVL.

Ten or more counts support this clonotype. The chain links TRBV2 to TRBJ2-3, with TRBD1 matching over 7 bases. This CDR3 is 14 amino acids long. CDR1 is SNHLY and CDR2 is FYNNEI in the germline V gene. Trimming took 2 bases from V and 6 from J; bases not matched to a gene: 5. In DNA form, the CDR3 reads TGTGCCAGCAGTGAAAGGACAGGTGCGGATACGCAGTATTTT. Translation gives CASSERTGADTQYF.

Ten or more counts support this clonotype. The V and J genes are TRBV19 and TRBJ1-1, with D perhaps TRBD1 (5 bases). Germline V gene sequence: CDR1 LNHDA, CDR2 SQIVND (reference sequence). The CDR3 contains 13 residues. Trimming shortened V by 1 base and J by 10 bases, and 13 bases separated the two germline ends. The CDR3: CASSIGQGEGAFF. Written as DNA, the CDR3 is TGTGCCAGTAGTATAGGGCAGGGCGAAGGAGCTTTCTTT.

There are many counts of this clonotype. This sequence joins TRBV5-1 and TRBJ2-1; D might be TRBD1 (6 bases). This CDR3 has 14 amino acids. The germline gives CDR1 SGHRS, CDR2 YFSETQ. Trimming removed 3 bases at V and 3 bases at J, with 10 bases between. As DNA, the CDR3 is TGCGCCAGCAGCTACGGACAGAACTACAATGAGCAGTTCTTC. It specifies CASSYGQNYNEQFF.

The chain uses TRBV29-1 and TRBJ2-3; D is uncertain. Germline assignment: CDR1 SQVTM and CDR2 ANQGSEA. This CDR3 has 13 residues. Trimming left V 2 bases short and J 6 bases short, with 12 bases between. The CDR3 nucleotides read TGCAGCGTTGAACCCGGAAGTGGGGATACGCAGTATTTT. Residues: CSVEPGSGDTQYF.

This clonotype was detected many times. The V and J genes are TRBV24-1 and TRBJ2-3; a possible D gene is TRBD2 (7 bases). V was trimmed by 7 bases and J by 4 bases, leaving 20 bases between them. The CDR3 has 16 residues. Looked up from germline, CDR1 is KGHDR and CDR2 is SFDVKD. CDR3 residues: CATSRAGQGAADTQYF. The CDR3 nucleotides read TGTGCCACCAGCCGAGCGGGACAAGGGGCGGCAGATACGCAGTATTTT.

This clonotype has ten or more counts. The chain joins TRBV10-3 to TRBJ2-7; D not resolved. Trimming took off 6 bases at V and 6 bases at J, with 12 bases between the two ends. Germline loops: CDR1 ENHRY, CDR2 SYGVKD. The CDR3 contains 12 residues. The CDR3, as DNA: TGTGCCATCAGCAGCCCTACGGGCGAGCAGTACTTC. It translates to CAISSPTGEQYF.

This chain links TRBV7-9 with TRBJ1-1; D perhaps matches TRBD1 (6 bases). This CDR3 is 13 amino acids long. Germline V CDR1 and CDR2: SEHNR, FQNEAQ (reference sequence). Trimming shortened V by 7 bases and J by 0 bases, and 9 bases separated the two germline ends. The CDR3 DNA reads TGTGCCAGCAAAAACAGGGTGAACACTGAAGCTTTCTTT. It yields the protein CASKNRVNTEAFF. Full variable domain (remainder filled in from reference TRBV7-9 and TRBJ1-1): DTGVSQNPRHKITKRGQNVTFRCDPISEHNRLYWYRQTLGQGPEFLTYFQNEAQLEKSRLLSDRFSAERPKGSFSTLEIQRTEQGDSAMYLCASKNRVNTEAFFGQGTRLTVV.

The table lists this clonotype with many counts. The chain links TRBV20-1 to TRBJ2-1; 11 bases match TRBD2. CDR3 length: 18 amino acids. V dropped 1 base and J dropped 2; count of bases not matched to a gene: 10. The germline gives CDR1 DFQATT, CDR2 SNEGSKA (reference sequence). The CDR3 region is CSARAFRALAGAYNEQFF. The CDR3 DNA reads as TGCAGTGCTAGAGCTTTTAGGGCACTAGCGGGAGCCTACAATGAGCAGTTCTTC.

With respect to this clonotype: This may come from a read error, since a much larger clone is one base off. CDR3: CSVDDSKTGELFF. CDR3 DNA: TGCAGCGTTGATGACTCGAAAACCGGGGAGCTGTTTTTT. This rearrangement joins TRBV29-1 to TRBJ2-2, with unresolved D. CDR1 is SQVTM and CDR2 is ANQGSEA in the germline V gene. CDR3 length equals 13 residues.

This clonotype was seen many times. V and J are TRBV19 and TRBJ2-7, with TRBD1 matching over 9 bases. Trimming at V came to 7 bases and at J to 2 bases, leaving 6 bases not matched to a gene. The CDR3 has 14 amino acids. Germline CDR1 reads LNHDA; CDR2 reads SQIVND (reference sequence). CDR3 coding DNA: TGTGCCAGTACCCGCGGGACAGGGCCCTACGAGCAGTACTTC. It specifies CASTRGTGPYEQYF.

This clonotype has a count of ten or more. In nucleotides, the CDR3 is TGTGCCAGCAGTTTGGGCACAGATACGCAGTATTTT. Protein: CASSLGTDTQYF. The J gene is TRBJ2-3, the V gene TRBV12-3 or TRBV12-4; D remains ambiguous. The CDR3 consists of 12 residues. Trimming stripped 3 bases from V and 1 base from J, with 2 bases between.